This T cell receptor (beta chain) was documented in a study of shared clonotypes between healthy human individuals (dated by TCRdb to about 2020). Study-wide context: A couple of women and three men aged 18 to 49 years were included in the cohort. To increase sequencing depth and limit assay-specific biases, TCR repertoire library preparation and sequencing were carried out by different laboratories using diverse techniques. Leukapheresis yielded between about 0.9 and 8.9 billion PBMCs per donor. Per donor, three plates each were used for CD4 naive and CD4 memory, two for CD8 naive, and one for CD8 memory. Blood TCR repertoires of several healthy adults were deeply sequenced to estimate repertoire size and the extent of clonotype sharing between individuals. Study-wide findings and limitations: Larger estimated clonotype richness was generally found for naive subsets than for memory subsets. Because the study included a small number of donors, the genetic and exposure-history diversity represented was limited. Compared with non-shared clonotypes, clonotypes shared by all four sorted-subset donors had higher generation probabilities. When a handful of donors were compared, the shared fraction of clonotypes was around 4.6% for naive CD4, roughly 3.4% for naive CD8, 2.3% for memory CD4, and roughly 0.4% for memory CD8. Sampling was limited to blood, and TCR repertoires in tissue likely differ from TCR repertoires in blood. Pairwise subsampling led to the expectation that sequencing depth would affect the degree of clonotype sharing among donors. Rarefaction of sorted-subset datasets indicated incomplete sequencing despite the large sequencing depth.

V drops 4 bases and J drops 3 bases, leaving 8 bases in between. Taken from cysteine to phenylalanine, the CDR3 has 14 residues. This entry keeps only the CDR3 DNA: 42 bases, framed from base 1. Sequences SGHKS (CDR1) and YYEKEE (CDR2) are obtained from the germline V gene (reference sequence). Using the deep immunoSEQ assay, multiplex PCR amplified TCR CDR3 regions from genomic DNA. Extracted genomic DNA from each cell subset was spread evenly across all wells of several immunoSEQ 96-well plates, with each plate serving as a replicate. For sorted subsets, each replicate PCR was loaded with about 0.2 ug genomic DNA, equivalent to 25,000 to 35,000 T cell genomes. The purified libraries were quantified using a Qubit 3.0 fluorometer, sized with a Bioanalyzer 2100, and then quantified again using the KAPA Library Quantification kit. A separate single-read 150-cycle Illumina NextSeq 550 flow cell was used to sequence each immunoSEQ 96-well plate. The original methods were these. The immunoSEQ output contained only junctional sequences without quality scores, so filtering could not match that applied to full-length reads. To assign V/J genes and CDR3, sequences were annotated using PyIR, a Python wrapper for IgBLAST v1.9, with IMGT germline references. Reads with weak V/J assignments (E-value above 1e-6), missing CDR3, stop codons, out-of-frame junctions, or ambiguous translated residues were removed. V3J clonotypes were defined as sequences sharing an identical inferred V gene, J gene, and CDR3 amino acid sequence. Percentage overlap between repertoires was calculated by dividing the number of shared unique clonotypes by the size of the smaller repertoire. Repertoire richness was assessed with RTK rarefaction, the Chao1 estimator, and Recon v2.1 estimates of unobserved clonotypes. Generation probabilities for all TCRbeta clonotypes obtained by the gDNA method from several donors were computed using OLGA. Drawn from immuneACCESS, this table holds only the in-frame rearrangements with V and J called that TCRdb kept. Clones are partly lost; checked studies trace under half to an unresolved V gene and leave the rest unexplained. V, J and clone size reflect that table, while D and trimming were determined from the DNA. The sample data list about 1,500,000 clones, and about 96% of these were observed just once. The top ten clones comprise more than 0.9% of the sample.

As for this clone: Which antigen it targets is not known. No quality values exist for individual bases; no much larger clone is one base distant.

The donors were healthy, HIV-negative adults with no recently reported acute infections or vaccinations. Only Caucasian adults living in Nashville, Tennessee, USA were represented among the donors. Magnetic negative selection was used to enrich CD4+ T cells, after which naive cells were positively selected on CD45RA and the negative fraction became the memory subset. Blood was obtained by leukapheresis, after which PBMCs were separated by Ficoll-Histopaque density gradient centrifugation and cryopreserved in liquid nitrogen vapor phase. Analytical flow cytometry was used to check the purity and quantity of every magnetically sorted T cell population. Genomic DNA was isolated from each sorted fraction and quantified by UV absorbance on a Nanodrop 2000c.

This sequence uses TRBV5-5 and TRBJ2-6; the D gene is not confidently resolved. The receptor's source is a man aged 25 to 40 in good health. The sequencing input was naive CD4+ T cells sorted from blood. Interpreted using the paper, the cell subset or site label stands for: CD45RA+ positively selected. This receptor carries the CDR3 CASSIYGGANVLTF. Here is the DNA: TGTGCCAGCAGCATATATGGTGGGGCCAACGTCCTGACTTTC.